This is a list of T cell receptor beta chains from one sample in a study of molecular identifiers for immune sequencing clone quantification. TCRdb passed the PCR reads through MiXCR, listing each CDR3 protein once. The table has 50,000 to 65,000 distinct CDR3 sequences, 25% seen once. Sequencing was performed on naive CD8+ T cells from blood, with Jurkat cell RNA spiked in. The receptors stem from a human donor in good health. Some libraries in this study had Jurkat cell RNA spiked in. Each CDR3 is given with its conserved first and last residue. Each record gives: J gene, V gene, D gene, clone size, CDR3 DNA, CDR3 protein. The D gene is left open where the match is weak. Only part of the rows carry a size: once, few, many, or a class if the clone is expanded.

>TRBJ2-1|TRBV30|NA|many
TGTGCCTGGAGCCTCGACAGTTTCAATGAGCAGTTCTTC
CAWSLDSFNEQFF
>TRBJ2-2|TRBV27|NA|NA
TGTGCCAGCATGAGGAGGGGAAACACCGGGGAGCTGTTTTTT
CASMRRGNTGELFF
>TRBJ1-2|TRBV30|NA|many
TGTGCCATTAGACCCGGAACCTACTATGGCTACACCTTC
CAIRPGTYYGYTF
>TRBJ1-3|TRBV28|NA|NA
TGTGCCAGCAGCACAACCCGAAATCGACTGATCTCTGGAAACACCATATATTTT
CASSTTRNRLISGNTIYF
>TRBJ2-1|TRBV5-6|TRBD2|many
TGTGCCAGCAGCTTGCCTCCTAGCGGGAGGGCCAATGAGCAGTTCTTC
CASSLPPSGRANEQFF
>TRBJ2-2|TRBV13|NA|NA
TGTGCCAGCAGCTCCGCCGAGAGTAGGTTGAACACCGGGGAGCTGTTTTTT
CASSSAESRLNTGELFF
>TRBJ2-3|TRBV5-1|TRBD1|many
TGCGCCAGCAGCTCCCGACAGGGGTCGACAGATACGCAGTATTTT
CASSSRQGSTDTQYF
>TRBJ1-6|TRBV12-3/TRBV12-4|NA|few
TGTGCCAGCAGTTTGGGCTTCGGTAGTTCACCCCTCCACTTT
CASSLGFGSSPLHF
>TRBJ2-7|TRBV18|NA|many
TGTGCCAGCTCAACTGCCTCGACCTACGAGCAGTACTTC
CASSTASTYEQYF
>TRBJ1-1|TRBV11-3|NA|many
TGTGCCAGCAGCTTAAGATTGAACACTGAAGCTTTCTTT
CASSLRLNTEAFF
>TRBJ1-4|TRBV7-2|NA|many
TGTGCCAGCAGCCCAACGGGGGAAAATGAAAAACTGTTTTTT
CASSPTGENEKLFF
>TRBJ2-5|TRBV11-2|NA|many
TGTGCCAGCAGCTTACAATTGGGGATTGGAGCTTCCCAGTACTTC
CASSLQLGIGASQYF
>TRBJ2-7|TRBV20-1|TRBD1|many
TGCAGTGCAGGACAGGCGGGCGAGCAGTACTTC
CSAGQAGEQYF
>TRBJ1-5|TRBV5-6|NA|many
TGTGCCAGCAGCTTGGCCCGAGGTGGCCAGCCCCAGCATTTT
CASSLARGGQPQHF
>TRBJ2-7|TRBV7-6|NA|many
TGTGCCAGCAGTCAAAACGGGGGCTACGAGCAGTACTTC
CASSQNGGYEQYF
>TRBJ1-1|TRBV28|NA|NA
TGTGCCAGCAGCCCCATCACTGAAGCTCTCTTT
CASSPITEALF
>TRBJ2-3|TRBV7-9|NA|many
TGTGCCAGCAGCTTAGGGCCAGATACTAGCACAGATACGCAGTATTTT
CASSLGPDTSTDTQYF
>TRBJ2-6|TRBV27|NA|NA
TGTGCCAGCAGCCCCTGGGCTGTTAGTGGGGCCAACGTCCTGACTTTC
CASSPWAVSGANVLTF
>TRBJ2-2|TRBV4-3|TRBD1|many
TGCGCCAGCAGCCAAAGGGGGACAGGGGTTCCCGGGGAGCTGTTTTTT
CASSQRGTGVPGELFF
>TRBJ1-1|TRBV7-9|TRBD1|many
TGTGCCAGCAGTATCCCCGGCCAAGGGGGCTTCACTGAAGCTTTCTTT
CASSIPGQGGFTEAFF
>TRBJ2-7|TRBV20-1|NA|many
TGCAGTGCCCGCAATCAACAAGGGGGTTACGAGCAGTACTTC
CSARNQQGGYEQYF
>TRBJ2-3|TRBV7-9|NA|NA
TGTGCCAGCAGCTTAGCCGATACAGATACGCAGTATTTT
CASSLADTDTQYF